This TCR beta chain originates from a study of blood T cell repertoires in COVID-19. As for the study in general: Samples representing acute and convalescent COVID-19 were sourced from the United States, Italy and Spain. Nucleic acid was either cDNA or gDNA, and it came from T cells, B-cell-depleted T cells, or PBMCs.

Original processing notes: It was from reference gene primer amplification that nucleated cell counts were estimated. Some clones are missing from TCRdb's copy, which holds only in-frame ones; the method was immunoSEQ multiplex PCR. V, J and clone size are those of that table, while D and trimming were read from the DNA. Of some 50,000 clones listed, around nine tenths were seen once; the top ten hold 3.5%. The CDR3 has 15 amino acids. The V end lost 0 bases, the J end lost 2 bases, and 11 bases lay between the germline ends. CDR1 is MNHEY and CDR2 is SVGAGI in the germline V gene. This chain links TRBV6-5 with TRBJ2-7; possible D gene TRBD2, 6 bases. The origin of this receptor is a human donor in a cohort sampled during active COVID-19. The sequenced sample consisted of peripheral blood. CDR3 loop: CASSYSWDFTYEQYF. The CDR3 DNA reads TGTGCCAGCAGTTACTCGTGGGACTTCACCTACGAGCAGTACTTC.